This T cell receptor (beta chain) derives from a study of shared clonotypes between healthy human individuals. The CDR3 is made up of 16 amino acids. Trimming pared 7 bases from V and 3 bases from J, leaving 19 bases between. This table comes from immunoSEQ multiplex PCR, and its TCRdb copy is limited to in-frame clones, with some not included. Found here are about 560,000 clones, around 78% of them singletons; the top ten hold around 11%. The clonotype comes from a middle-aged woman in good health. Some clones in this sample may be carry-over from other donors' samples. The J gene is TRBJ1-5, the V gene TRBV23-1; no clear D gene. TRBV23-1 is given ORF status, its function remaining uncertain. The sample consisted of PBMCs. In DNA form, the CDR3 reads TGCGCCAGCAAACAACCCCTGAAGGGTAACAATCAGCCCCAGCATTTT. Protein sequence: CASKQPLKGNNQPQHF.